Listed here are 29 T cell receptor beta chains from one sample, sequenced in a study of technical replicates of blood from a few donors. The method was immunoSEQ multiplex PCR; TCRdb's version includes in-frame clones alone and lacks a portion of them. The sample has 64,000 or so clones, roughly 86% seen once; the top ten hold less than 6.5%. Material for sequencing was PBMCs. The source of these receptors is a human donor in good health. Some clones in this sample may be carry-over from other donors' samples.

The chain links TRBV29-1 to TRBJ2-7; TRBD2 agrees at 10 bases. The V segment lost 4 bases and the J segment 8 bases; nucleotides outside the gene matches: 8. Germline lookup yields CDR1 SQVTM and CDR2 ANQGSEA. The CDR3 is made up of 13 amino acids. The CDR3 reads CSVGAGGPNQQYF. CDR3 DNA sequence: TGCAGCGTTGGAGCGGGAGGGCCTAACCAGCAGTACTTC.

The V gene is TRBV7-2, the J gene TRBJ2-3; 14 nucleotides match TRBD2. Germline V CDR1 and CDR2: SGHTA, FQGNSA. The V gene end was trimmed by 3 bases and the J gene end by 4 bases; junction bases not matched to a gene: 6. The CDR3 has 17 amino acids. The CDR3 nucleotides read TGTGCCAGCAGCTTCGGGACTAGCGGGGGAGCGCCAGATACGCAGTATTTT. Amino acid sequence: CASSFGTSGGAPDTQYF.

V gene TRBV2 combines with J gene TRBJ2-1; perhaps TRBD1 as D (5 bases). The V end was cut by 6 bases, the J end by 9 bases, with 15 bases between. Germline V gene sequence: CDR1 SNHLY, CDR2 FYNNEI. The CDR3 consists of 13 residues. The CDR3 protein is CASRGQGVGEQFF. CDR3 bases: TGTGCCAGCAGAGGGCAGGGTGTAGGTGAGCAGTTCTTC. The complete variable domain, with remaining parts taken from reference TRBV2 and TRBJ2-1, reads EPEVTQTPSHQVTQMGQEVILRCVPISNHLYFYWYRQILGQKVEFLVSFYNNEISEKSEIFDDQFSVERPDGSNFTLKIRSTKLEDSAMYFCASRGQGVGEQFFGPGTRLTVL.

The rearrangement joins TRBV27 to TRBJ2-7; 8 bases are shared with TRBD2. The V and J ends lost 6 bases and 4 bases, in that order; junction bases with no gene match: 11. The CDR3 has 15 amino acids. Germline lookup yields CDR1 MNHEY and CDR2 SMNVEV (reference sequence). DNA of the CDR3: TGTGCCAGCAGCGTGGGGGCGGGAGGACCTTACGAGCAGTACTTC. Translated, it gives CASSVGAGGPYEQYF.

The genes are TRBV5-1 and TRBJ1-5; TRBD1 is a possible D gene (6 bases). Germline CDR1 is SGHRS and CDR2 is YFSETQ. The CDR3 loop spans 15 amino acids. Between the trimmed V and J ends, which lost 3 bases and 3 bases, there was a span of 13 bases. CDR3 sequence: CASSSSGQFNQPQHF. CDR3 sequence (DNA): TGCGCCAGCAGCTCCTCTGGACAGTTCAATCAGCCCCAGCATTTT.

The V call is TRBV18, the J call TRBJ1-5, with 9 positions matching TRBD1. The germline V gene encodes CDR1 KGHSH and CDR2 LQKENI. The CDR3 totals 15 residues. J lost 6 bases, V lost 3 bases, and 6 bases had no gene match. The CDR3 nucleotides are TGTGCCAGCTCACCCGGGACAGGGAAAAGTCAGCCCCAGCATTTT. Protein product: CASSPGTGKSQPQHF. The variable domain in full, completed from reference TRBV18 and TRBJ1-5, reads NAGVMQNPRHLVRRRGQEARLRCSPMKGHSHVYWYRQLPEEGLKFMVYLQKENIIDESGMPKERFSAEFPKEGPSILRIQQVVRGDSAAYFCASSPGTGKSQPQHFGDGTRLSIL.

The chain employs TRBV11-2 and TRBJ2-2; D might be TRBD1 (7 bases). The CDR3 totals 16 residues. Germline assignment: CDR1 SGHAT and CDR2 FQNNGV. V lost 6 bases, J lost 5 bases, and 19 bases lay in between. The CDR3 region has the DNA TGTGCCAGCAGAATTATGTGGAGGGGGCAAACCGGGGAGCTGTTTTTT. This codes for CASRIMWRGQTGELFF.

The CDR3 reads CVRSPQGRAQTYEQYF. CDR3 nucleotides: TGTGTCAGAAGCCCCCAGGGCCGAGCCCAAACCTACGAGCAGTACTTC. The J gene is TRBJ2-7, the V gene TRBV7-5; the DNA was not used to check the table's D call, TRBD1. TRBV7-5 is assigned pseudogene status. This CDR3 contains 16 residues.

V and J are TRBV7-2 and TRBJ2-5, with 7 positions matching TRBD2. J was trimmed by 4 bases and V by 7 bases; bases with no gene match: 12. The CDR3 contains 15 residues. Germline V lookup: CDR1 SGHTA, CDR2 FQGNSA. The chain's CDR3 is CASTTGGKAPETQYF. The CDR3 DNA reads TGTGCCAGCACTACCGGGGGGAAGGCCCCAGAGACCCAGTACTTC.

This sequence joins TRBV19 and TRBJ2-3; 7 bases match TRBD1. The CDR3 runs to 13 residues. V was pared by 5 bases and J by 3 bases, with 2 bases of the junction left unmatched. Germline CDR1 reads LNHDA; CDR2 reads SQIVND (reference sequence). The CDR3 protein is CASSVQGTDTQYF. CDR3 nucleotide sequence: TGTGCCAGTAGTGTACAGGGGACAGATACGCAGTATTTT.

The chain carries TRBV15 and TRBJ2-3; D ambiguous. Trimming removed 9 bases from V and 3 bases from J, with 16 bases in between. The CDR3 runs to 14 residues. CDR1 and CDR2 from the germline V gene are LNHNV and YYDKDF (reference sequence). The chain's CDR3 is CATSLRVGTDTQYF. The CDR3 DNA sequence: TGTGCCACGAGCCTCCGGGTTGGGACAGATACGCAGTATTTT. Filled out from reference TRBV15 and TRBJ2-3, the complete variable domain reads DAMVIQNPRYQVTQFGKPVTLSCSQTLNHNVMYWYQQKSSQAPKLLFHYYDKDFNNEADTPDNFQSRRPNTSFCFLDIRSPGLGDTAMYLCATSLRVGTDTQYFGPGTRLTVL.

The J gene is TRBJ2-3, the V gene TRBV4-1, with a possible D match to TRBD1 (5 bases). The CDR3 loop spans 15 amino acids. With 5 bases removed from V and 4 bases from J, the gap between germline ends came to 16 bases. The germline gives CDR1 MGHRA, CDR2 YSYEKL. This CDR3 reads CASSKTDVSSDTQYF. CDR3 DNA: TGCGCCAGCAGCAAGACAGACGTATCTTCAGATACGCAGTATTTT.

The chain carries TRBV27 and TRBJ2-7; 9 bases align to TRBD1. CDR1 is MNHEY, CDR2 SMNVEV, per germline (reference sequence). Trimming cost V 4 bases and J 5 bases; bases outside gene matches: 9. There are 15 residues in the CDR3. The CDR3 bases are TGTGCCAGCAGTTCGCTTGGACAGGGGTCCCACGAGCAGTACTTC. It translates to CASSSLGQGSHEQYF.

The CDR3 DNA reads as TGTGCCAGCAGCTTGGGCAACTCCTACGAGCAGTACTTC. Amino acid sequence: CASSLGNSYEQYF. V is TRBV7-9 and J is TRBJ2-7, with D hard to call. The V end was cut by 3 bases, the J end by 0 bases, with 6 bases between. This CDR3 region has 13 residues. Germline assignment: CDR1 SEHNR and CDR2 FQNEAQ (reference sequence).

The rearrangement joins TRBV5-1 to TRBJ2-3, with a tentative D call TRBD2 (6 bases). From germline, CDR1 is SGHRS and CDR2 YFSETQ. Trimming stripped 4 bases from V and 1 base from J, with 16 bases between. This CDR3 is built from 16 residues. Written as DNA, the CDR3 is TGCGCCAGCAGCCTCCGGGACTGGGTACGCACAGATACGCAGTATTTT. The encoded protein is CASSLRDWVRTDTQYF. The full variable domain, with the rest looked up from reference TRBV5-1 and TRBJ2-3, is KAGVTQTPRYLIKTRGQQVTLSCSPISGHRSVSWYQQTPGQGLQFLFEYFSETQRNKGNFPGRFSGRQFSNSRSEMNVSTLELGDSALYLCASSLRDWVRTDTQYFGPGTRLTVL.

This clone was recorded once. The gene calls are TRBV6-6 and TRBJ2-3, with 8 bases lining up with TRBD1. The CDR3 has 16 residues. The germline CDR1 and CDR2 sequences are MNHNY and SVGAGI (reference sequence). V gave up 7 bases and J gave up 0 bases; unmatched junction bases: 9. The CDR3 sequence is CASNPPGQESTDTQYF. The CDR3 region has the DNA TGTGCCAGCAATCCCCCGGGACAGGAAAGCACAGATACGCAGTATTTT.

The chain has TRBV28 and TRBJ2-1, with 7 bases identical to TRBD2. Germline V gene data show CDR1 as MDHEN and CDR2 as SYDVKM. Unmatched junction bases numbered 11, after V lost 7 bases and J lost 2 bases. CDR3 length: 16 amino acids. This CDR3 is CASTPAGRSPYNEQFF. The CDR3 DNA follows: TGTGCCAGCACCCCTGCCGGGAGGAGTCCCTACAATGAGCAGTTCTTC. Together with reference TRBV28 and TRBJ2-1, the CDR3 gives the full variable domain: DVKVTQSSRYLVKRTGEKVFLECVQDMDHENMFWYRQDPGLGLRLIYFSYDVKMKEKGDIPEGYSVSREKKERFSLILESASTNQTSMYLCASTPAGRSPYNEQFFGPGTRLTVL.

The CDR3 DNA follows: TGTGCCAGCTCTCCTCAGGGCTCCTACGAGCAGTACTTC. It translates to CASSPQGSYEQYF. The J gene is TRBJ2-7, the V gene TRBV18; possible D gene TRBD1, 5 bases. Between the trimmed V and J ends, which lost 6 bases and 0 bases, there was a span of 9 bases. This CDR3 spans 13 amino acids. The germline V gene has CDR1 KGHSH and CDR2 LQKENI.

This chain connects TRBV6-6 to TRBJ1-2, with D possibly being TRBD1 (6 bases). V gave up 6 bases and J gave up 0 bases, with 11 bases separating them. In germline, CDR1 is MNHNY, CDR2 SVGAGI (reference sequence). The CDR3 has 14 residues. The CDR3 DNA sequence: TGTGCCAGCAGAGCCCGGACAGCTAACTATGGCTACACCTTC. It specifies CASRARTANYGYTF.

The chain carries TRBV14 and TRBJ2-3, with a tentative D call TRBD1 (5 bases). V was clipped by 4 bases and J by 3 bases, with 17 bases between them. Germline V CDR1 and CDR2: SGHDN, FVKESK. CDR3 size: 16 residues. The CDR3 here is CASSPRVSPLTDTQYF. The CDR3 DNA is TGTGCCAGCAGCCCCAGGGTGTCACCGCTTACAGATACGCAGTATTTT.

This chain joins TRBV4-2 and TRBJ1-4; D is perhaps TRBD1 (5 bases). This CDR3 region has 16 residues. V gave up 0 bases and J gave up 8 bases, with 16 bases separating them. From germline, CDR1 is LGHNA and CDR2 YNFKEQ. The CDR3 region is CASSQDTSAGREKLFF. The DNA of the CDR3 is TGTGCCAGCAGCCAAGATACATCGGCAGGGCGGGAAAAACTGTTTTTT.

CDR3 DNA sequence: TGCGCCAGCAACCGAGGGTTTTTCACTAATGAAAAACTGTTTTTT. As protein: CASNRGFFTNEKLFF. The chain joins TRBV4-1 to TRBJ1-4; D is ambiguous. V was clipped by 7 bases and J by 2 bases, with 14 bases between them. This CDR3 has 15 residues. Per germline, CDR1 MGHRA and CDR2 YSYEKL.

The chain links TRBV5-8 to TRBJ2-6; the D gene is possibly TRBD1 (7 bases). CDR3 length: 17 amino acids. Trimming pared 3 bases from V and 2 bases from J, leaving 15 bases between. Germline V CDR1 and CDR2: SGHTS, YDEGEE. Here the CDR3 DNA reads TGTGCCAGCAGCTGGGGGGACAGCCCCCCTGGGGCCAACGTCCTGACTTTC. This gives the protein CASSWGDSPPGANVLTF.

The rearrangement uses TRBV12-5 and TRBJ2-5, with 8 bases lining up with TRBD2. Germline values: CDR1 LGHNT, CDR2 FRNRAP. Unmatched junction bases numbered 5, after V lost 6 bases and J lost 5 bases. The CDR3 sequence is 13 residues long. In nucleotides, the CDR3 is TGTGCTAGTGGCAAAAGCGGGAGTGAGACCCAGTACTTC. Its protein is CASGKSGSETQYF.

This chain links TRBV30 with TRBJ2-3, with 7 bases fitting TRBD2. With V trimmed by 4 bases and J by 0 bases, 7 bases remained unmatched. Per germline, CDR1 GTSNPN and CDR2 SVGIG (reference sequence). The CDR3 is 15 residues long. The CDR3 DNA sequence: TGTGCCTGGACCCCACTAGCGCATAGCACAGATACGCAGTATTTT. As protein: CAWTPLAHSTDTQYF.

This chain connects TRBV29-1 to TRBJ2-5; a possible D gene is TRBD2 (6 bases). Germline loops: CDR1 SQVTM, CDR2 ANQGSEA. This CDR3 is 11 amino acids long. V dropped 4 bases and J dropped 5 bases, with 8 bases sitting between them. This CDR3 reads CSVVRGETQYF. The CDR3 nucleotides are TGCAGCGTTGTTCGGGGGGAGACCCAGTACTTC.

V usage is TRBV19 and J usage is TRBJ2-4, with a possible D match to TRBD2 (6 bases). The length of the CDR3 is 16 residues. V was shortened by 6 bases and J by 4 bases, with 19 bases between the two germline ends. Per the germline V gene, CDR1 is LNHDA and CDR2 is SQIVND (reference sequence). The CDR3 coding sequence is TGTGCCAGTAGCCTCGTGGAGGGTGAGGGTAAAAACATTCAGTACTTC. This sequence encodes CASSLVEGEGKNIQYF.

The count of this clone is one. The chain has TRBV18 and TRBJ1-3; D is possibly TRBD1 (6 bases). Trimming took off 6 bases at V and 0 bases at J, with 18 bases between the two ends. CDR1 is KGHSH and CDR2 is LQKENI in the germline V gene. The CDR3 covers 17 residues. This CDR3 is CASSHLNGQLSGNTIYF. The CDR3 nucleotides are TGTGCCAGCTCCCACCTCAACGGACAGCTCTCTGGAAACACCATATATTTT. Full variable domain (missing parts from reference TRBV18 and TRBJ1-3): NAGVMQNPRHLVRRRGQEARLRCSPMKGHSHVYWYRQLPEEGLKFMVYLQKENIIDESGMPKERFSAEFPKEGPSILRIQQVVRGDSAAYFCASSHLNGQLSGNTIYFGEGSWLTVV.

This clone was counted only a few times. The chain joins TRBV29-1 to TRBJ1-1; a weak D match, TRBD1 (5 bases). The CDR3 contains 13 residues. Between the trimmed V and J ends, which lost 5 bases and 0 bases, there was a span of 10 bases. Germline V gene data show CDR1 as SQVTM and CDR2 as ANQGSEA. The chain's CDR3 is CSVRQIMNTEAFF. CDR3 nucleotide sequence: TGCAGCGTTAGACAGATAATGAACACTGAAGCTTTCTTT.